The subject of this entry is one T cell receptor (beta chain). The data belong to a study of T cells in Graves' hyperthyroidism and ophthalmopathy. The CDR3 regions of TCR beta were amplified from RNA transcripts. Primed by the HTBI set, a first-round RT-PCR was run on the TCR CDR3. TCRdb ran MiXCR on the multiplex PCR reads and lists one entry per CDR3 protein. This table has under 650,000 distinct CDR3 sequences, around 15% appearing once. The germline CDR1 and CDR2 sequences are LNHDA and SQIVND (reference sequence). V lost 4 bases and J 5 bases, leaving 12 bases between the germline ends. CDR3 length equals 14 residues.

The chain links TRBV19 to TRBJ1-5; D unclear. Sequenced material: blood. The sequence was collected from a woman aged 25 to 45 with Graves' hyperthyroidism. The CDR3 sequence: CASSTGRSYQPQHF. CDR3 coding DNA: TGTGCCAGTAGTACCGGACGGAGCTATCAGCCCCAGCATTTT. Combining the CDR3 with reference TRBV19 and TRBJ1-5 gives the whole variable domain DGGITQSPKYLFRKEGQNVTLSCEQNLNHDAMYWYRQDPGQGLRLIYYSQIVNDFQKGDIAEGYSVSREKKESFPLTVTSAQKNPTAFYLCASSTGRSYQPQHFGDGTRLSIL.